A single sample gave rise to the 23 T cell receptor beta chains below, sequenced in a study of cytomegalovirus exposure and HLA in healthy donors. Primers for the PCR totalled 60 Vbeta and 13 Jbeta. Using immunoSEQ multiplex PCR, the repertoire was profiled, and TCRdb retains in-frame clones only, with some absent. This sample's table has approximately 120,000 clones. Sequencing used PBMCs. These receptors were collected from a man aged 30 to 45 in good health and CMV-seronegative.

This sequence joins TRBV6-6 and TRBJ1-1; D might be TRBD1 (6 bases). Germline CDR1 is MNHNY and CDR2 is SVGAGI (reference sequence). Trimming removed 7 bases from V and 4 bases from J, with 16 bases in between. This CDR3 is built from 14 residues. In nucleotides, the CDR3 is TGTGCCAGCAAGACACAGGGTGCGGGCACTGAAGCTTTCTTT. It is translated as CASKTQGAGTEAFF.

The gene calls are TRBV5-1 and TRBJ2-7, with TRBD2 as a possible D gene (7 bases). The V and J ends lost 3 bases and 0 bases respectively, with 13 bases between them. Germline V CDR1 and CDR2: SGHRS, YFSETQ. CDR3 size: 15 residues. CDR3 coding DNA: TGCGCCAGCAGCTGGGGGGGGGCAAGCTCCTACGAGCAGTACTTC. Residues: CASSWGGASSYEQYF.

The genes are TRBV5-4 and TRBJ1-4; D is unclear. The V end was cut by 3 bases, the J end by 8 bases, with 17 bases between. Germline CDR1 is SGHNT and CDR2 is YYREEE (reference sequence). The CDR3 loop spans 15 amino acids. Here the CDR3 DNA reads TGTGCCAGCAGCTCCCCGGGATTGGGAAACGAAAAACTGTTTTTT. The encoded protein is CASSSPGLGNEKLFF.

The CDR3 coding sequence is TGTGCCAGCAGCCAATACAAGAACACTGAAGCTTTCTTT. Protein: CASSQYKNTEAFF. The chain recombines TRBV7-3 with TRBJ1-1; D unresolved. The CDR3 loop spans 13 amino acids. Germline-derived CDR1 and CDR2 are SGHTA and FQGTGA. Trimming stripped 5 bases from V and 1 base from J, with 8 bases between.

The genes are TRBV18 and TRBJ1-2, with D tentatively TRBD1 (5 bases). The CDR3 sequence is 13 residues long. Germline CDR1 is KGHSH and CDR2 is LQKENI. V lost 5 bases to trimming and J lost 0 bases, with 7 bases between them. The CDR3 protein is CASSTGANYGYTF. CDR3 DNA sequence: TGTGCCAGCTCAACGGGGGCTAACTATGGCTACACCTTC.

In DNA form, the CDR3 reads TGCGCCAGCAGCCAAAACAGACCGGAGACCCAGTACTTC. It encodes CASSQNRPETQYF. The chain carries TRBV4-1 and TRBJ2-5; D uncertain. Trimming removed 2 bases at V and 5 bases at J, with 9 bases between. The germline V gene has CDR1 MGHRA and CDR2 YSYEKL. The CDR3 spans 13 residues.

V usage is TRBV7-9 and J usage is TRBJ2-7, with D perhaps matching TRBD2 (6 bases). The CDR3 extends over 15 amino acids. The V and J ends lost 1 base and 2 bases respectively, with 12 bases between them. CDR1 SEHNR and CDR2 FQNEAQ come from the germline V gene (reference sequence). CDR3: CASSLGGTETYEQYF. The CDR3 DNA reads TGTGCCAGCAGCTTAGGGGGGACTGAGACCTACGAGCAGTACTTC.

The chain is built from TRBV18 and TRBJ2-1; no definite D call. The CDR3 loop spans 15 amino acids. CDR1 and CDR2 from the germline V gene are KGHSH and LQKENI. V lost 0 bases, J lost 8 bases, and 14 bases lay in between. CDR3 sequence: CASSPPGPAGDEQFF. The CDR3, as DNA: TGTGCCAGCTCACCACCGGGCCCAGCTGGCGATGAGCAGTTCTTC.

J is TRBJ2-7 and V is TRBV5-4; no clear D gene. Trimming took off 6 bases at V and 6 bases at J, with 13 bases between the two ends. Germline V gives CDR1 SGHNT, CDR2 YYREEE (reference sequence). This CDR3 contains 12 residues. This CDR3 reads CASTPAVGEQYF. In DNA form, the CDR3 reads TGTGCCAGCACCCCCGCAGTTGGCGAGCAGTACTTC.

This chain uses TRBV21-1 with TRBJ2-3; the D call of TRBD2 is as the table states it, not checked on the DNA. TRBV21-1 is classified as a pseudogene. The CDR3 is 18 amino acids. CDR3 residues: CASSKVLLAGASSDTQYF. The CDR3 DNA is TGTGCCAGCAGCAAGGTTTTACTAGCGGGAGCCTCCTCAGATACGCAGTATTTT.

The V call is TRBV5-4, the J call TRBJ2-3, with 9 nucleotides matching TRBD2. Germline lookup yields CDR1 SGHNT and CDR2 YYREEE (reference sequence). The trim removed 4 bases at V and 0 bases at J, leaving 6 bases unmatched. There are 16 residues in the CDR3. CDR3 protein: CASSLRTSGSTDTQYF. The CDR3 DNA reads TGTGCCAGCAGCCTAAGAACTAGCGGGAGCACAGATACGCAGTATTTT.

The CDR3 here is CASNLGDRGLGTEAFF. CDR3 bases: TGTGCCAGCAACCTTGGGGACAGGGGGCTGGGCACTGAAGCTTTCTTT. The chain has TRBV5-5 and TRBJ1-1; 12 bases agree with TRBD1. Germline assignment: CDR1 SGHKS and CDR2 YYEKEE (reference sequence). Unmatched junction bases numbered 10, after V lost 6 bases and J lost 4 bases. This CDR3 has 16 amino acids.

The J gene is TRBJ2-5, the V gene TRBV7-9, with no clear D. The J call is in doubt because the DNA end fits TRBJ2-7 better. Per germline, CDR1 SEHNR and CDR2 FQNEAQ (reference sequence). This CDR3 comprises 14 residues. CDR3 loop: CASSLKIDSYEQYF. CDR3 in DNA: TGTGCCAGCAGCTTGAAGATCGATTCCTACGAGCAGTACTTC.

This chain uses TRBV28 with TRBJ2-1, with 13 bases matching TRBD2. This CDR3 has 16 residues. The germline V gene has CDR1 MDHEN and CDR2 SYDVKM. The V and J ends lost 6 bases and 5 bases, in that order; junction bases with no gene match: 7. The CDR3 region has the DNA TGTGCCAGCAGAACTCCGGGACTAGCGGGAAACAATGAGCAGTTCTTC. Amino acids: CASRTPGLAGNNEQFF.

This chain links TRBV18 with TRBJ1-6; TRBD1 matches 8 bases. Germline V gene sequence: CDR1 KGHSH, CDR2 LQKENI. V shed 3 bases, J shed 7 bases, and the junction held 5 bases outside the gene matches. This CDR3 comprises 15 residues. The CDR3 nucleotides read TGTGCCAGCTCACCGCTCGGACAGGGCAATTCACCCCTCCACTTT. Translated: CASSPLGQGNSPLHF.

The gene calls are TRBV6-5 and TRBJ2-7; the D gene is possibly TRBD1 (5 bases). Trimming left V 0 bases short and J 3 bases short, with 15 bases between. Per the germline V gene, CDR1 is MNHEY and CDR2 is SVGAGI. The CDR3 is made up of 16 amino acids. CDR3 DNA: TGTGCCAGCAGTTACTCGGGCGACAGTTTATTCTACGAGCAGTACTTC. This gives the protein CASSYSGDSLFYEQYF.

V gene TRBV7-2 combines with J gene TRBJ2-7; possible D gene TRBD2, 6 bases. V shed 4 bases and J shed 5 bases, with 12 bases lying between them. The CDR3 length is 13 residues. Looked up from germline, CDR1 is SGHTA and CDR2 is FQGNSA. Here the CDR3 reads CASSSRRGDEQYF. The CDR3 DNA reads as TGTGCCAGCAGCTCACGGAGGGGAGACGAGCAGTACTTC.

The chain joins TRBV27 to TRBJ1-4, with 7 bases lining up with TRBD1. The CDR3 sequence is 16 residues long. V gave up 5 bases and J gave up 8 bases; unmatched junction bases: 14. Germline loops: CDR1 MNHEY, CDR2 SMNVEV (reference sequence). The CDR3 DNA reads TGTGCCAGCAGTGGCAGCCTGATGGCAGGGGGAGAAAAACTGTTTTTT. Translated, it gives CASSGSLMAGGEKLFF.

The CDR3 region has the DNA TGTGCCAGCACCAGGGGGACAGATGAAAAACTGTTTTTT. Residues: CASTRGTDEKLFF. The chain employs TRBV6-6 and TRBJ1-4; the match to TRBD1 covers 7 bases. V lost 7 bases and J lost 6; bases outside the gene matches: 5. This CDR3 has 13 residues. Germline CDR1 MNHNY, CDR2 SVGAGI (reference sequence).

The V gene is TRBV2, the J gene TRBJ1-4; 7 bases are a match to TRBD1. After removal of 5 bases from V and 3 bases from J, the junction contained 3 bases not matched to a gene. The CDR3 runs to 14 residues. Germline V gene lookup returns CDR1 SNHLY and CDR2 FYNNEI. CDR3 sequence: CASSSGTANEKLFF. In DNA, the CDR3 is TGTGCCAGCAGTTCCGGGACAGCTAATGAAAAACTGTTTTTT.

The J gene is TRBJ2-7, the V gene TRBV5-1; a weak D match, TRBD2 (5 bases). Between the trimmed V and J ends, which lost 4 bases and 11 bases, there was a span of 16 bases. This CDR3 contains 12 residues. Germline-derived CDR1 and CDR2 are SGHRS and YFSETQ. CDR3 protein: CASSGFLAEKYF. The CDR3 DNA follows: TGCGCCAGCAGCGGGTTTCTAGCCGAAAAGTACTTC.

The gene calls are TRBV7-3 and TRBJ2-1; 8 bases are shared with TRBD1. Per germline, CDR1 SGHTA and CDR2 FQGTGA. There are 15 residues in the CDR3. With V trimmed by 8 bases and J by 0 bases, 6 bases remained unmatched. The CDR3 loop is CASCRDRSSYNEQFF. In DNA form, the CDR3 reads TGTGCCAGCTGCAGGGACAGGAGCTCCTACAATGAGCAGTTCTTC.

This chain links TRBV19 with TRBJ1-2; perhaps TRBD1 as D (5 bases). Germline V gene data show CDR1 as LNHDA and CDR2 as SQIVND (reference sequence). Trimming pared 7 bases from V and 3 bases from J, leaving 15 bases between. This CDR3 region has 14 residues. CDR3 residues: CASTDPGVHYGYTF. In nucleotides, the CDR3 is TGTGCCAGTACGGACCCGGGGGTTCACTATGGCTACACCTTC. Supplemented by reference TRBV19 and TRBJ1-2, the full variable domain reads DGGITQSPKYLFRKEGQNVTLSCEQNLNHDAMYWYRQDPGQGLRLIYYSQIVNDFQKGDIAEGYSVSREKKESFPLTVTSAQKNPTAFYLCASTDPGVHYGYTFGSGTRLTVV.